This TCR beta chain stems from a study of T-cell memory formation after mild COVID-19. 5'RACE primed at constant segments yielded TCR alpha and TCR beta cDNA libraries bearing sample barcodes and UMIs. TCRdb called the 5' RACE reads again in MiXCR, with one record for every CDR3 protein. The sample has roughly 560,000 distinct CDR3 sequences, over 20% seen once. This clonotype was counted between two and nine times. The CDR3 has 12 residues. Trimming pared 10 bases from V and 6 bases from J, leaving 12 bases between. This chain links TRBV12-3 or TRBV12-4 with TRBJ2-2, with D unresolved. Sequenced material: PBMCs or a T cell subset sorted from them (not recorded which). This clonotype originated in an adult woman who had mild COVID-19 (a few samples of this study predate the infection). Cell type and time point are not known. CDR3 coding DNA: TGTGCCACCTACGAAACGGCCGGGGAGCTGTTTTTT. Its protein is CATYETAGELFF.